This passage covers 25 T cell receptor beta chains from one sample sequenced in a study of blood T cell repertoires in COVID-19. Using immunoSEQ multiplex PCR, the repertoire was profiled, and TCRdb retains in-frame clones only, with some absent. Among a few hundred thousand clones listed, approximately 90% were seen once. The sample consisted of PBMCs or T cells enriched from blood (not recorded which). The receptors originated from a woman aged 40 to 49 who had been exposed to COVID-19.

This clone was observed once. This chain links TRBV7-9 with TRBJ1-2; 8 nucleotides agree with TRBD1. Germline CDR1 and CDR2: SEHNR and FQNEAQ (reference sequence). CDR3 length equals 19 residues. J lost 6 bases, V lost 1 base, and 19 bases had no gene match. CDR3 nucleotide sequence: TGTGCCAGCAGCTTAGATAAGGTTGTTAGGGGACAGGTGGTCAATGGCTACACCTTC. This encodes CASSLDKVVRGQVVNGYTF.

The chain uses TRBV18 and TRBJ2-6; D might be TRBD1 (6 bases). V lost 10 bases to trimming and J lost 0 bases, with 19 bases between them. The CDR3 covers 17 residues. The germline V gene has CDR1 KGHSH and CDR2 LQKENI. The CDR3 is CAIRIGQTNSGANVLTF. In DNA form, the CDR3 reads TGTGCCATTCGCATTGGACAGACAAACTCTGGGGCCAACGTCCTGACTTTC. The variable domain in full, with the rest retrieved from reference TRBV18 and TRBJ2-6, is NAGVMQNPRHLVRRRGQEARLRCSPMKGHSHVYWYRQLPEEGLKFMVYLQKENIIDESGMPKERFSAEFPKEGPSILRIQQVVRGDSAAYFCAIRIGQTNSGANVLTFGAGSRLTVL.

Points on this clone: The same CDR3 is also encoded by other DNA sequences in this sample. The rearrangement uses TRBV14 and TRBJ1-3; possibly TRBD1 for D (6 bases). The CDR3 length is 14 residues. Germline V gene data show CDR1 as SGHDN and CDR2 as FVKESK. V dropped 2 bases and J dropped 1 base, with 6 bases sitting between them. In nucleotides, the CDR3 is TGTGCCAGCAGCCAACAGGGGTCTGGAAACACCATATATTTT. It is translated as CASSQQGSGNTIYF.

The V and J genes are TRBV23-1 and TRBJ2-3, with 8 positions matching TRBD1. TRBV23-1 falls under the ORF class, with uncertain function. V lost 3 bases, J lost 6 bases, and 11 bases stayed unmatched. The CDR3 extends over 16 amino acids. The CDR3 DNA sequence: TGCGCCAGCAGTCAGAAGCAGGGGGCGCTTTTCGATACGCAGTATTTT. Its translation is CASSQKQGALFDTQYF.

This clone occurred once. The chain employs TRBV4-1 and TRBJ2-2; 8 nucleotides match TRBD2. CDR3 length: 15 residues. V shed 6 bases, J shed 1 base, and the junction held 4 bases outside the gene matches. In germline, CDR1 is MGHRA, CDR2 YSYEKL. CDR3 region: CASRRAGVNTGELFF. The CDR3 bases are TGCGCCAGCAGGCGAGCGGGAGTGAACACCGGGGAGCTGTTTTTT.

The chain employs TRBV5-4 and TRBJ2-5, with D maybe TRBD2 (5 bases). The V gene's germline CDR1 is SGHNT and CDR2 YYREEE (reference sequence). The CDR3 length is 12 residues. V dropped 4 bases and J dropped 8 bases, with 12 bases sitting between them. The CDR3 region is CASSLAGGTQYF. Here the CDR3 DNA reads TGTGCCAGCAGCCTGGCGGGTGGCACCCAGTACTTC.

The chain is built from TRBV19 and TRBJ2-7; 11 bases match TRBD1. The V and J ends lost 7 bases and 5 bases, in that order; junction bases with no gene match: 4. This CDR3 spans 13 amino acids. Germline CDR1 is LNHDA and CDR2 is SQIVND (reference sequence). CDR3 protein: CASIGTGGDEQYF. CDR3 in DNA: TGTGCCAGTATCGGGACAGGGGGTGACGAGCAGTACTTC. The complete variable domain, with remaining parts taken from reference TRBV19 and TRBJ2-7, reads DGGITQSPKYLFRKEGQNVTLSCEQNLNHDAMYWYRQDPGQGLRLIYYSQIVNDFQKGDIAEGYSVSREKKESFPLTVTSAQKNPTAFYLCASIGTGGDEQYFGPGTRLTVT.

The chain combines TRBV5-1 with TRBJ1-3; D uncertain. V was shortened by 2 bases and J by 2 bases, with 11 bases between the two germline ends. Germline-derived CDR1 and CDR2 are SGHRS and YFSETQ. The CDR3 totals 15 residues. CDR3 DNA sequence: TGCGCCAGCAGCTTAATCCCCGGGACTGGAAACACCATATATTTT. It specifies CASSLIPGTGNTIYF.

The chain employs TRBV5-6 and TRBJ2-1, with 7 bases aligning to TRBD2. The J segment lost 8 bases and the V segment lost 4 bases, leaving 15 bases of the junction unmatched. CDR1 SGHDT and CDR2 YYEEEE come from the germline V gene. The CDR3 is 16 amino acids. The CDR3 DNA follows: TGTGCCAGCAGCGGGGGACTACATAAGAATTTCGATGAGCAGTTCTTC. Translated: CASSGGLHKNFDEQFF.

The gene calls are TRBV27 and TRBJ2-1; 12 bases fit TRBD2. Per the germline V gene, CDR1 is MNHEY and CDR2 is SMNVEV (reference sequence). V gave up 2 bases and J gave up 5 bases; unmatched junction bases: 10. The CDR3 is 18 residues long. Written as DNA, the CDR3 is TGTGCCAGCAGTTTAAGGCTAGCGGGAGGGGTAAAAAACAATGAGCAGTTCTTC. Its translation: CASSLRLAGGVKNNEQFF.

The rearrangement joins TRBV2 to TRBJ2-1, with 9 bases that match TRBD2. Germline CDR1 reads SNHLY; CDR2 reads FYNNEI. The CDR3 contains 19 residues. V was pared by 6 bases and J by 2 bases, with 17 bases of the junction left unmatched. The CDR3 region has the DNA TGTGCCAGCAGCGGGGGAAATCTAGCGGGAAGGTTAGCCTACAATGAGCAGTTCTTC. Residues: CASSGGNLAGRLAYNEQFF.

This chain links TRBV7-6 with TRBJ1-6, with TRBD1 matching 10 bases. The germline gives CDR1 SGHVS, CDR2 FNYEAQ. This CDR3 has 14 amino acids. J was trimmed by 8 bases and V by 3 bases; bases with no gene match: 1. CDR3 loop: CASSFGQGDSPLHF. The CDR3 DNA reads TGTGCCAGCAGCTTTGGACAGGGGGATTCACCCCTCCACTTT.

V is TRBV7-9 and J is TRBJ2-7; 8 bases are shared with TRBD2. The junction had 5 bases not matched to a gene; V was cut back by 2 bases and J by 2 bases. CDR3 length: 15 residues. Germline CDR1 is SEHNR and CDR2 is FQNEAQ (reference sequence). CDR3 sequence reads: CASSLRGLATYEQYF. Here the CDR3 DNA reads TGTGCCAGCAGCTTACGTGGACTAGCAACCTACGAGCAGTACTTC.

This clone was seen a handful of times. J is TRBJ2-2 and V is TRBV3-1 (or the pseudogene TRBV3-2); 11 nucleotides match TRBD2. The CDR3 is made up of 16 amino acids. Germline V gene data show CDR1 as LGHDT and CDR2 as YNNKEL (reference sequence). V shed 8 bases, J shed 1 base, and the junction held 6 bases outside the gene matches. In DNA form, the CDR3 reads TGTGCCAGCGGCAGACTAGCGGGAATGAACACCGGGGAGCTGTTTTTT. This encodes CASGRLAGMNTGELFF.

V usage is TRBV27 and J usage is TRBJ2-6; 7 bases are shared with TRBD2. V shed 11 bases and J 2 bases; nucleotides not matched to a gene: 3. In germline, CDR1 is MNHEY, CDR2 SMNVEV (reference sequence). This CDR3 has 13 residues. CDR3 loop: CAVSGTGANVLTF. CDR3 bases: TGTGCCGTCAGCGGGACTGGGGCCAACGTCCTGACTTTC.

This chain uses TRBV6-2 or TRBV6-3 with TRBJ2-1, with 11 nucleotides matching TRBD2. Trimming cost V 2 bases and J 6 bases; bases outside gene matches: 9. The germline V gene encodes CDR1 MNHEY and CDR2 SVGEGT. This CDR3 is built from 17 residues. CDR3 coding DNA: TGTGCCAGCAGTTACCGACGACTAGCGGGAAAAAGCAATGAGCAGTTCTTC. Translating it yields CASSYRRLAGKSNEQFF.

V usage is TRBV5-1 and J usage is TRBJ2-1; 8 positions agree with TRBD2. Trimming at V came to 5 bases and at J to 3 bases, leaving 4 bases not matched to a gene. Germline loops: CDR1 SGHRS, CDR2 YFSETQ. The CDR3 contains 14 residues. The CDR3 here is CASSGTSGYNEQFF. CDR3 nucleotide sequence: TGCGCCAGCAGTGGGACTAGTGGCTACAATGAGCAGTTCTTC.

The chain uses TRBV30 and TRBJ1-2; 7 bases are shared with TRBD1. V was clipped by 4 bases and J by 5 bases; unmatched bases: 7. Per the germline V gene, CDR1 is GTSNPN and CDR2 is SVGIG (reference sequence). This CDR3 comprises 13 residues. CDR3 sequence reads: CAWTKDRVYGYTF. DNA of the CDR3: TGTGCCTGGACCAAAGACAGGGTGTATGGCTACACCTTC.

This chain uses TRBV27 with TRBJ1-6; 7 bases are a match to TRBD1. The germline CDR1 and CDR2 sequences are MNHEY and SMNVEV (reference sequence). V shed 6 bases and J 7 bases; nucleotides not matched to a gene: 9. The CDR3 has 15 amino acids. The CDR3 loop is CASRTGVIWNSPLHF. The CDR3 DNA follows: TGTGCCAGCAGAACAGGGGTGATCTGGAATTCACCCCTCCACTTT.

The rearrangement uses TRBV4-3 and TRBJ1-2, with D possibly TRBD1 on 6 matching bases. The V end was cut by 1 base, the J end by 8 bases, with 23 bases between. The CDR3 is 17 residues long. Per germline, CDR1 LGHNA and CDR2 YSLEER. CDR3 sequence: CASSQADKGRGQGGYTF. CDR3 coding DNA: TGCGCCAGCAGCCAAGCAGACAAAGGGAGGGGCCAGGGGGGCTACACCTTC.

The rearrangement links TRBV7-2 to TRBJ1-6; 7 nucleotides line up with TRBD1. Germline CDR1 is SGHTA and CDR2 is FQGNSA. CDR3 size: 15 residues. Trimming removed 2 bases from V and 7 bases from J; junction bases left unmatched: 5. In nucleotides, the CDR3 is TGTGCCAGCAGCTTAAGGAGGGGGCAGAATTCACCCCTCCACTTT. It yields the protein CASSLRRGQNSPLHF. Filled out from reference TRBV7-2 and TRBJ1-6, the complete variable domain reads GAGVSQSPSNKVTEKGKDVELRCDPISGHTALYWYRQSLGQGLEFLIYFQGNSAPDKSGLPSDRFSAERTGGSVSTLTIQRTQQEDSAVYLCASSLRRGQNSPLHFGNGTRLTVT.

The chain carries TRBV5-4 and TRBJ1-3; 9 bases match TRBD1. This CDR3 spans 16 amino acids. The V and J ends lost 4 bases and 3 bases, in that order; junction bases with no gene match: 8. The germline CDR1 and CDR2 sequences are SGHNT and YYREEE (reference sequence). CDR3 amino acids: CASSGEDRGYGNTIYF. The CDR3 bases are TGTGCCAGCAGCGGGGAGGACAGGGGATATGGAAACACCATATATTTT. Full variable domain (outside the CDR3, taken from reference TRBV5-4 and TRBJ1-3): ETGVTQSPTHLIKTRGQQVTLRCSSQSGHNTVSWYQQALGQGPQFIFQYYREEENGRGNFPPRFSGLQFPNYSSELNVNALELDDSALYLCASSGEDRGYGNTIYFGEGSWLTVV.

The gene calls are TRBV30 and TRBJ2-3; TRBD2 matches 8 bases. The ends lost 0 bases at V and 6 bases at J; junction bases unmatched: 11. The CDR3 extends over 16 amino acids. The germline V gene encodes CDR1 GTSNPN and CDR2 SVGIG (reference sequence). CDR3 in amino acids: CAWSVLGGGSSDTQYF. CDR3 nucleotides: TGTGCCTGGAGTGTACTTGGCGGGGGGTCGTCTGATACGCAGTATTTT. Variable domain in full (rest from reference TRBV30 and TRBJ2-3): SQTIHQWPATLVQPVGSPLSLECTVEGTSNPNLYWYRQAAGRGLQLLFYSVGIGQISSEVPQNLSASRPQDRQFILSSKKLLLSDSGFYLCAWSVLGGGSSDTQYFGPGTRLTVL.

The chain combines TRBV5-1 with TRBJ2-1; D is perhaps TRBD1 (5 bases). V was cut by 5 bases and J by 12 bases, with 12 bases left in between. The length of the CDR3 is 11 residues. CDR1 is SGHRS and CDR2 is YFSETQ in the germline V gene. The CDR3 loop reads CASSSGNGQFF. The CDR3 DNA reads TGCGCCAGCAGTTCAGGGAACGGGCAGTTCTTC.

The chain uses TRBV19 and TRBJ1-2; TRBD1 matches 11 bases. This CDR3 contains 13 residues. Per germline, CDR1 LNHDA and CDR2 SQIVND (reference sequence). Germline trimming cut 11 bases from V and 4 bases from J; bases unmatched to any gene: 6. The CDR3 here is CASRTGGGYGYTF. DNA for the CDR3: TGTGCCTCTCGGACAGGGGGCGGCTATGGCTACACCTTC.